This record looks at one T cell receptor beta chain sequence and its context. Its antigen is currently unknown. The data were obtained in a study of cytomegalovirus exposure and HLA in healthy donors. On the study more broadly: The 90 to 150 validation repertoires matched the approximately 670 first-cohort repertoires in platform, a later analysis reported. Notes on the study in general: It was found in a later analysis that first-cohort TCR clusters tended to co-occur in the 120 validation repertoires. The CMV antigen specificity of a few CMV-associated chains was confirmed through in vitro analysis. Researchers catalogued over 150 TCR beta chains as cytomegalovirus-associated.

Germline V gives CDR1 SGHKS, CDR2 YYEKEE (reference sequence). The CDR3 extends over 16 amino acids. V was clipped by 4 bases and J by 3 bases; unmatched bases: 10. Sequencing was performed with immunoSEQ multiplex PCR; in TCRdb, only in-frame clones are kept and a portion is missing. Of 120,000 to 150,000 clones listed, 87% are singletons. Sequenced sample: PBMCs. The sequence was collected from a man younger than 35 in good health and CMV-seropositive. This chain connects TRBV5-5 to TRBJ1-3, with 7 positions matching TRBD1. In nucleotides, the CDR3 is TGTGCCAGCAGCCTTCAGAGGGGGCTGGGTGGAAACACCATATATTTT. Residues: CASSLQRGLGGNTIYF.